This T cell receptor beta chain was recorded in a study of Graves' ophthalmopathy and Graves' hyperthyroidism. The wider study: There was a collection of peripheral blood at initial diagnosis, before any treatment.

Pregnancy or lactation, uncontrolled infections and other autoimmune diseases were grounds for excluding patients. Clinical symptoms, serum thyroxine, TRAb, thyroid ultrasound and orbital computed tomography were relied on for diagnosis. PBMCs were obtained from 8.5 to 10 ml of fresh peripheral blood. RNA transcripts yielded amplified TCR beta CDR3 regions. RT-PCR with HTBI primers came first, then second-round multiplex PCR. TCRdb processed the multiplex PCR reads anew with MiXCR; each CDR3 protein has one entry. The sample includes about 740,000 distinct CDR3 sequences, 35% to 50% of them seen just once. The TCR was taken from an adult man with Graves' ophthalmopathy. Specimen: peripheral blood.

CDR3 coding DNA: TGCAGCCAACCACCAGACGGCAGCCAAGAGACCCAGTACTTC. Residues: CSQPPDGSQETQYF. V usage is TRBV29-1 and J usage is TRBJ2-5; no firm D call. The germline gives CDR1 SQVTM, CDR2 ANQGSEA. Trimming removed 8 bases at V and 1 base at J, with 17 bases between. This CDR3 spans 14 amino acids. The full variable domain, completed using reference TRBV29-1 and TRBJ2-5, is SAVISQKPSRDICQRGTSLTIQCQVDSQVTMMFWYRQQPGQSLTLIATANQGSEATYESGFVIDKFPISRPNLTFSTLTVSNMSPEDSSIYLCSQPPDGSQETQYFGPGTRLLVL.